This T cell receptor (beta chain) was recovered during a study of T cells in Graves' hyperthyroidism and ophthalmopathy. Study summary: Blood was drawn when the patient was first diagnosed and still untreated. Study findings and constraints: Ophthalmopathy, which appeared later, was predicted by the model a median 6.5 months before onset.

Ophthalmopathy cases met thresholds of Clinical Activity Score at least 3, NOSPECS grade at least 4 and duration under 3 months. Exclusion of patients followed from uncontrolled infection, other autoimmune disease, pregnancy or lactation. Regions amplified from RNA transcripts were the TCR beta CDR3 regions. Using the HTBI primer set, a first-round RT-PCR was run on the TCR CDR3. TCRdb fed the multiplex PCR reads into MiXCR, producing one record per CDR3 protein. The repertoire has 490,000 or so distinct CDR3 sequences, 20% to 25% of them found once; the top ten carry 45% to 55%. This clonotype was counted at least ten times. Its antigen remains unknown. What was sequenced was blood. This clonotype was obtained from a woman between 65 and 79 years old with Graves' ophthalmopathy.

DNA for the CDR3: TGCAGTGCTAGACGACAGGGTTTCGGCGAGCAGTACTTC. Amino acid sequence: CSARRQGFGEQYF. The gene calls are TRBV20-1 and TRBJ2-7; 7 nucleotides agree with TRBD1. Trimming at V came to 2 bases and at J to 6 bases, leaving 7 bases not matched to a gene. Germline V gives CDR1 DFQATT, CDR2 SNEGSKA (reference sequence). This CDR3 comprises 13 residues.